The present entry profiles one T cell receptor (beta chain) with its context. The entry originates in a study of CD8 T cells in Susac syndrome. Germline V gene lookup returns CDR1 SGHRS and CDR2 YFSETQ. This CDR3 contains 17 residues. With 4 bases clipped from V and 10 bases from J, the junction kept 15 bases outside the gene matches. The authors carried out high-throughput sequencing of TCR beta. They applied it to CD8+ and CD4+ T cells obtained from blood. Negative isolation yielded CD4+ and CD8+ T cells, and FACS enriched TEMRA cells. About 0.5 to 1 ug RNA was reverse transcribed with random hexamers. The immunoSEQ assay covered 54 Vbeta and 13 Jbeta segments for CDR3. TCRdb re-called the immunoSEQ multiplex PCR reads with MiXCR, one entry per CDR3 protein. The sample yields about 280,000 distinct CDR3 sequences, 85% seen once.

The clonotype comes from a human donor with multiple sclerosis. The sequencing input was CD8+ T cells from PBMCs. The chain carries TRBV5-1 and TRBJ2-1; 12 bases match TRBD2. The CDR3 nucleotides are TGCGCCAGCAGCCCCCTAAAATCTAGCGGGAGGGCCAGGGAGCAGTTCTTC. It codes for CASSPLKSSGRAREQFF.